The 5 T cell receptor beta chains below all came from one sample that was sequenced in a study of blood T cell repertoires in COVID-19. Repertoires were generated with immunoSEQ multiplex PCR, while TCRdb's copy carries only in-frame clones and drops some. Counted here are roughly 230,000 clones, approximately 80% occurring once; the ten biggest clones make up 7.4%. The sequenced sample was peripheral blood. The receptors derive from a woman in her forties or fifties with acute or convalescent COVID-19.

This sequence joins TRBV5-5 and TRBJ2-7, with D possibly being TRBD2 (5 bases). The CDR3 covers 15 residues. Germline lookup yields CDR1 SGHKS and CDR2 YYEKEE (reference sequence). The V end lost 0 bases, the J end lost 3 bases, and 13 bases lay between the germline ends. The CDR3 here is CASSLALRAGYEQYF. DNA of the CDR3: TGTGCCAGCAGCTTGGCCCTTCGCGCGGGCTACGAGCAGTACTTC.

CDR3: CASSPGLAGPETQYF. Written as DNA, the CDR3 is TGTGCCAGCAGCCCCGGACTAGCGGGACCGGAGACCCAGTACTTC. The chain has TRBV6-5 and TRBJ2-5; 12 bases match TRBD2. In germline, CDR1 is MNHEY, CDR2 SVGAGI. V lost 6 bases and J lost 5; bases outside the gene matches: 7. The CDR3 contains 15 residues.

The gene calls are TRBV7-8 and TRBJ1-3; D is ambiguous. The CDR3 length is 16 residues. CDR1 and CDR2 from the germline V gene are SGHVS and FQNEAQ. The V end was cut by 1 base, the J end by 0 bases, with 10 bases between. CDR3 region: CASSLDRGASGNTIYF. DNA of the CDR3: TGTGCCAGCAGCTTAGATCGGGGTGCCTCTGGAAACACCATATATTTT.

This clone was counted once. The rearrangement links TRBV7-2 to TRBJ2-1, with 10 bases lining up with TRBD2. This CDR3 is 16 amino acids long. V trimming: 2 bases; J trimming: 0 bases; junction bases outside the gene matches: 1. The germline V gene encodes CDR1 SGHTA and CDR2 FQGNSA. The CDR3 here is CASSLSSGSSYNEQFF. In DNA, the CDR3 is TGTGCCAGCAGCTTATCTAGCGGGAGCTCCTACAATGAGCAGTTCTTC.

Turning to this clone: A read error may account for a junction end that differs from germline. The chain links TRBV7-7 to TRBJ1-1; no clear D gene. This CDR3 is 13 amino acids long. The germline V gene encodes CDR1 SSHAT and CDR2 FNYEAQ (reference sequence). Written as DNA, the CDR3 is TGTGCTAGCAGCCGAGACACAAACACTGAAGCTTTCTTT. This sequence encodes CASSRDTNTEAFF.